There are a few counts of the clone carrying this T cell receptor beta chain. Its antigen is unknown. Isolated RNA was reverse transcribed in full, so expressed TCRB transcripts were sequenced. Sequencing used immunoSEQ multiplex PCR; TCRdb keeps in-frame clones, though not all of them. The sample includes 150,000 to 200,000 clones, about 13% of them seen just once. This entry is derived from a study of beta chain features in type 1 diabetes. Study results and caveats: Equally in patients and controls, shorter templates might have been favored by PCR.

V was trimmed by 5 bases and J by 4 bases, leaving 16 bases between them. CDR1 and CDR2 from the germline V gene are SGHTA and FQGTGA. The CDR3 contains 15 residues. Material: central memory CD4+ T cells from blood. This chain joins TRBV7-3 and TRBJ2-3; perhaps TRBD1 as D (5 bases). The sequence was obtained from a woman aged 18-30 years in good health. DNA of the CDR3: TGTGCCAGCAGCCAGGGATCCGGGCTCGCAGATACGCAGTATTTT. This codes for CASSQGSGLADTQYF. Based on the CDR3 plus reference TRBV7-3 and TRBJ2-3, the full variable domain is GAGVSQTPSNKVTEKGKYVELRCDPISGHTALYWYRQSLGQGPEFLIYFQGTGAADDSGLPNDRFFAVRPEGSVSTLKIQRTERGDSAVYLCASSQGSGLADTQYFGPGTRLTVL.